This T cell receptor (beta chain) originates from a study of cytomegalovirus exposure and HLA in healthy donors. The study, taken as a whole, reports: A later analysis reportedly identified an Asian-associated ancestry cluster as carrying fewer N-insertions than the roughly 670-donor mean.

A multiplex PCR was run with 60 Vbeta primers and 13 Jbeta primers. Using immunoSEQ multiplex PCR, the repertoire was profiled, and TCRdb retains in-frame clones only, with some absent. The data contain 90,000 to 150,000 clones, more than 60% of them seen just once; the ten biggest clones take up around 4.5%. To note about this clone: The antigen is unknown.

The receptor's source is a woman aged 40-49 years in good health and CMV-seronegative. The sequencing sample was made of PBMCs.

The CDR3 coding sequence is TGTGCCAGCAGCCCCCGGTTAGGAAGCGAGACAGATACGCAGTATTTT. This translates into CASSPRLGSETDTQYF. This chain uses TRBV7-3 with TRBJ2-3, with D hard to call. V gave up 5 bases and J gave up 3 bases, with 18 bases separating them. Per the germline V gene, CDR1 is SGHTA and CDR2 is FQGTGA. This CDR3 region has 16 residues.